Each of the 18 T cell receptor beta chains below was sequenced from the same sample in a study of CD8+ T cells in alopecia areata. cDNA prepared by RNA extraction and subsequent reverse transcription served as the template for sequencing. The method was immunoSEQ multiplex PCR; TCRdb's version includes in-frame clones alone and lacks a portion of them. The profile shows a few hundred thousand clones, 60% of them singletons. Treatment of the sample: oral pan-JAK inhibitor, 5-10 mg twice daily. This specimen consisted of CD4+ T cells sorted from blood, obtained around week 54, from a patient treated with tofacitinib. The source of these receptors is a human donor with alopecia areata.

There are a few counts of this clone. One end of the junction fails to match germline, which may point to a read error. The chain links TRBV7-2 to TRBJ1-5; D is possibly TRBD1 (6 bases). CDR1 SGHTA and CDR2 FQGNSA come from the germline V gene. The CDR3 is 13 amino acids. CDR3 coding DNA: TGTGCCAGCAGCTTAGGTCCCGGACAGCGCCAGCATTTT. It encodes CASSLGPGQRQHF. Drawing the rest from reference TRBV7-2 and TRBJ1-5, the complete variable domain is GAGVSQSPSNKVTEKGKDVELRCDPISGHTALYWYRQSLGQGLEFLIYFQGNSAPDKSGLPSDRFSAERTGGSVSTLTIQRTQQEDSAVYLCASSLGPGQRQHFGDGTRLSIL.

The chain has TRBV6-5 and TRBJ1-1; a possible D gene is TRBD1 (6 bases). The CDR3 length is 14 residues. Trimming left V 5 bases short and J 6 bases short, with 16 bases between. Germline assignment: CDR1 MNHEY and CDR2 SVGAGI. CDR3 loop: CASSSTGGAAEAFF. The DNA for the CDR3 is TGTGCCAGCAGTAGTACGGGGGGGGCCGCTGAAGCTTTCTTT.

This chain connects TRBV11-2 to TRBJ1-3, with D perhaps TRBD1 (6 bases). CDR3 length equals 15 residues. V was cut by 5 bases and J by 3 bases, with 14 bases left in between. Germline V gives CDR1 SGHAT, CDR2 FQNNGV. The CDR3 bases are TGTGCCAGCAGCCGGGGGCCGGCGCGTGGAAACACCATATATTTT. As protein: CASSRGPARGNTIYF. Drawing the rest from reference TRBV11-2 and TRBJ1-3, the complete variable domain is EAGVAQSPRYKIIEKRQSVAFWCNPISGHATLYWYQQILGQGPKLLIQFQNNGVVDDSQLPKDRFSAERLKGVDSTLKIQPAKLEDSAVYLCASSRGPARGNTIYFGEGSWLTVV.

J is TRBJ2-5 and V is TRBV10-3, with D perhaps matching TRBD2 (6 bases). Trimming took 8 bases from V and 3 from J, leaving 10 bases between them. The CDR3 totals 12 residues. Germline assignment: CDR1 ENHRY and CDR2 SYGVKD. CDR3 DNA sequence: TGTGCCATCCATGGGGGGAAAGAGACCCAGTACTTC. Translated: CAIHGGKETQYF.

The chain employs TRBV7-2 and TRBJ1-1; no clear D. The CDR3 loop spans 13 amino acids. Germline CDR1 and CDR2: SGHTA and FQGNSA. The V gene lost 2 bases and the J gene lost 7 bases, with 11 bases spanning the gap. This CDR3 is CASSLNKGHEAFF. The CDR3 DNA sequence: TGTGCCAGCAGCTTAAATAAGGGCCATGAAGCTTTCTTT.

The table lists this clone with a few counts. V and J are TRBV19 and TRBJ2-7; D is possibly TRBD1 (6 bases). This CDR3 is built from 14 residues. Trimming stripped 4 bases from V and 6 bases from J, with 16 bases between. Germline V gene sequence: CDR1 LNHDA, CDR2 SQIVND (reference sequence). CDR3 in amino acids: CASSSTQGVAEQYF. CDR3 bases: TGTGCCAGTAGTAGCACACAGGGTGTTGCCGAGCAGTACTTC. The whole variable domain, filled in from reference TRBV19 and TRBJ2-7, reads DGGITQSPKYLFRKEGQNVTLSCEQNLNHDAMYWYRQDPGQGLRLIYYSQIVNDFQKGDIAEGYSVSREKKESFPLTVTSAQKNPTAFYLCASSSTQGVAEQYFGPGTRLTVT.

J is TRBJ1-5 and V is TRBV7-9; 7 bases are shared with TRBD1. The V segment lost 4 bases and the J segment 9 bases; nucleotides outside the gene matches: 6. The V gene's germline CDR1 is SEHNR and CDR2 FQNEAQ (reference sequence). The CDR3 consists of 13 residues. CDR3 residues: CASSSEGGMPQHF. CDR3 bases: TGTGCCAGCAGCTCTGAAGGGGGCATGCCCCAGCATTTT.

This chain uses TRBV30 with TRBJ2-7; no firm D call. This CDR3 has 12 amino acids. The V gene lost 1 base and the J gene lost 9 bases, with 13 bases spanning the gap. Looked up from germline, CDR1 is GTSNPN and CDR2 is SVGIG (reference sequence). The CDR3 sequence: CAWSAPLSRQYF. For the CDR3, the DNA is TGTGCCTGGAGTGCCCCGCTATCCCGGCAGTACTTC.

The gene calls are TRBV12-5 and TRBJ1-6, with D tentatively TRBD1 (5 bases). The CDR3 is 15 amino acids. The germline V gene encodes CDR1 LGHNT and CDR2 FRNRAP. Trimming cost V 4 bases and J 10 bases, with 17 bases left between them. The CDR3 DNA follows: TGTGCTAGTGGTTCCCCCGGAGATTGGGGCTCACCCCTCCACTTT. It yields the protein CASGSPGDWGSPLHF.

This clone was seen once. The chain links TRBV6-1 to TRBJ1-3; D not resolved. CDR1 MNHNS and CDR2 SASEGT come from the germline V gene. With 0 bases removed from V and 4 bases from J, the gap between germline ends came to 13 bases. CDR3 length: 16 amino acids. For the CDR3, the DNA is TGTGCCAGCAGTGAAGCTAGTTTAGGGCAGGGAAACACCATATATTTT. Translation: CASSEASLGQGNTIYF.

The chain employs TRBV29-1 and TRBJ1-1, with a weak D call TRBD1 (6 bases). Trimming removed 8 bases at V and 4 bases at J, with 17 bases between. There are 13 residues in the CDR3. Germline V CDR1 and CDR2: SQVTM, ANQGSEA. The CDR3 region has the DNA TGCAGCTCGTTAAGGGGGGGTCCCACTGAAGCTTTCTTT. It encodes CSSLRGGPTEAFF.

The V and J genes are TRBV4-1 and TRBJ2-5, with 9 positions matching TRBD1. The CDR3 runs to 16 residues. The germline CDR1 and CDR2 sequences are MGHRA and YSYEKL. With 4 bases clipped from V and 4 bases from J, the junction kept 10 bases outside the gene matches. CDR3 bases: TGCGCCAGCAGCCTCTGGACAGGGGCGCTCCGAGAGACCCAGTACTTC. Residues: CASSLWTGALRETQYF.

The J gene is TRBJ2-7, the V gene TRBV13; 10 bases align to TRBD2. The V and J ends lost 4 bases and 2 bases, in that order; junction bases with no gene match: 2. The germline CDR1 and CDR2 sequences are PRHDT and FYEKMQ (reference sequence). The length of the CDR3 is 14 residues. CDR3 sequence: CASSSGLAAYEQYF. The CDR3 bases are TGTGCCAGCAGCTCTGGACTAGCGGCCTACGAGCAGTACTTC.

This clone turned up a few times. This chain uses TRBV19 with TRBJ1-2, with D perhaps TRBD1 (5 bases). Germline V gene sequence: CDR1 LNHDA, CDR2 SQIVND (reference sequence). V was shortened by 3 bases and J by 3 bases, with 23 bases between the two germline ends. The CDR3 runs to 18 residues. In DNA form, the CDR3 reads TGTGCCAGTAGTATGCTGTGGGCTAAGGACACACAACACTATGGCTACACCTTC. Translating gives CASSMLWAKDTQHYGYTF.

This rearrangement joins TRBV29-1 to TRBJ2-7, with D uncertain. Germline V lookup: CDR1 SQVTM, CDR2 ANQGSEA. The CDR3 is made up of 12 amino acids. The V end lost 4 bases, the J end lost 2 bases, and 9 bases lay between the germline ends. CDR3 nucleotide sequence: TGCAGCGTTGTCCCCAGGCCCTACGAGCAGTACTTC. Amino acid sequence: CSVVPRPYEQYF.

The CDR3 reads CAWSTFYQQYF. The CDR3 nucleotides read TGTGCCTGGTCTACGTTTTATCAGCAGTACTTC. The chain links TRBV30 to TRBJ2-7, with D hard to call. The V gene's germline CDR1 is GTSNPN and CDR2 SVGIG (reference sequence). The CDR3 is made up of 11 amino acids. Between the trimmed V and J ends, which lost 5 bases and 8 bases, there was a span of 13 bases.

The chain uses TRBV7-8 and TRBJ2-6; 13 bases are a match to TRBD2. With 5 bases clipped from V and 0 bases from J, the junction kept 13 bases outside the gene matches. The germline CDR1 and CDR2 sequences are SGHVS and FQNEAQ. The CDR3 is made up of 21 amino acids. CDR3 coding DNA: TGTGCCAGCAGCCCGACTGGGACTAGCGGGGTCTGGATCTCTGGGGCCAACGTCCTGACTTTC. Amino acid sequence: CASSPTGTSGVWISGANVLTF.

The chain links TRBV29-1 to TRBJ2-5; TRBD2 aligns across 10 bases. Germline CDR1 is SQVTM and CDR2 is ANQGSEA. V lost 6 bases and J lost 5; bases outside the gene matches: 3. CDR3 length: 12 amino acids. CDR3 residues: CSVSGGGETQYF. The CDR3 DNA reads as TGCAGCGTCAGCGGGGGGGGCGAGACCCAGTACTTC.